A selection of T cell receptor beta chains follows, all from one sample in a study of T cell responses to AZD1222 COVID-19 vaccine. Method: immunoSEQ multiplex PCR; TCRdb's copy keeps in-frame clones and lacks some. The repertoire consists of around 210,000 clones, with around 94% occurring once and the leading ten covering 1.7%. The input for sequencing was peripheral blood, taken 28 days after the second dose of the MenACWY control vaccine. These receptors were taken from an adult who received the MenACWY meningococcal vaccine as a control. CDR3s include the opening cysteine and the closing phenylalanine or tryptophan. The order of the fields is J gene, V gene, CDR3 protein.

J gene: TRBJ2-2
V gene: TRBV7-9
CDR3 protein: CASSPSTGELFF

J gene: TRBJ2-6
V gene: TRBV7-8
CDR3 protein: CAEGPSGANVLTF

J gene: TRBJ2-7
V gene: TRBV4-1
CDR3 protein: CASSQEPVAYEQYF

J gene: TRBJ1-4
V gene: TRBV18
CDR3 protein: CASSPQGSNEKLFF

J gene: TRBJ2-5
V gene: TRBV6-5
CDR3 protein: CASSYGVGEIQYF

J gene: TRBJ1-5
V gene: TRBV7-2
CDR3 protein: CASSLSTGLDQPQHF

J gene: TRBJ2-4
V gene: TRBV28
CDR3 protein: CASREGQGWNIQYF

J gene: TRBJ2-6
V gene: TRBV19
CDR3 protein: CASSIDGSGANVLTF

J gene: TRBJ1-1
V gene: TRBV28
CDR3 protein: CASSLYPVGGGVGDTEAFF

J gene: TRBJ2-1
V gene: TRBV5-5
CDR3 protein: CASSLSSGLGSYNEQFF